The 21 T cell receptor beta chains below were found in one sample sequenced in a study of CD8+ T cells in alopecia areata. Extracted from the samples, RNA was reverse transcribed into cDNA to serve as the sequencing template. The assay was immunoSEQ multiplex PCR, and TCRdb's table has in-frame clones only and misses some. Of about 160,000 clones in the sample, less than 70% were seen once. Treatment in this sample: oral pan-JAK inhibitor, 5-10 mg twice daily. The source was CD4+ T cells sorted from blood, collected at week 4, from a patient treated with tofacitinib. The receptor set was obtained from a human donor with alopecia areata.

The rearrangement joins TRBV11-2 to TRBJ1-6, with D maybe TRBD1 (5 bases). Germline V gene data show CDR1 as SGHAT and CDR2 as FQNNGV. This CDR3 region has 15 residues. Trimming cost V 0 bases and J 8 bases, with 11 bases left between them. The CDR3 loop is CASSLDPLGDSPLHF. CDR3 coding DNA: TGTGCCAGCAGCTTAGATCCCTTAGGGGATTCACCCCTCCACTTT.

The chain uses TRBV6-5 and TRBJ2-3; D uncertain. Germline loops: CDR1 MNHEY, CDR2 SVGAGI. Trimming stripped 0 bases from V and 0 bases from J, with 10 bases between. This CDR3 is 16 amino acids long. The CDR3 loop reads CASSYSIFTSTDTQYF. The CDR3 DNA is TGTGCCAGCAGTTACTCTATATTTACTAGCACAGATACGCAGTATTTT.

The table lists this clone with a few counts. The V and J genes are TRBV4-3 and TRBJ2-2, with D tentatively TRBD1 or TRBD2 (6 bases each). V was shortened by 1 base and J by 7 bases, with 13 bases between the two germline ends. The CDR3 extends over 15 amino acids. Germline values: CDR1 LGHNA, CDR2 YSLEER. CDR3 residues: CASSQGDRRGGELFF. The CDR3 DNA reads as TGCGCCAGCAGCCAAGGCGACAGGAGGGGCGGGGAGCTGTTTTTT.

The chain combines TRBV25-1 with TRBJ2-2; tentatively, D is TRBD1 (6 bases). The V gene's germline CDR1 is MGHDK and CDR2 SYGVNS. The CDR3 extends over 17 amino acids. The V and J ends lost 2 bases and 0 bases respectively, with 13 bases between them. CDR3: CASSEDPGTPNTGELFF. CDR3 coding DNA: TGTGCCAGCAGTGAAGACCCCGGGACACCGAACACCGGGGAGCTGTTTTTT.

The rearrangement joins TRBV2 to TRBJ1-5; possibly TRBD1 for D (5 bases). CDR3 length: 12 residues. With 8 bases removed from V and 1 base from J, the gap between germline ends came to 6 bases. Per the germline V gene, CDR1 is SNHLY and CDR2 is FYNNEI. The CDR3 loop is CASGDSNQPQHF. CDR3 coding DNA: TGTGCCAGCGGGGACAGCAATCAGCCCCAGCATTTT. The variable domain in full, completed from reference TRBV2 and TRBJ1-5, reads EPEVTQTPSHQVTQMGQEVILRCVPISNHLYFYWYRQILGQKVEFLVSFYNNEISEKSEIFDDQFSVERPDGSNFTLKIRSTKLEDSAMYFCASGDSNQPQHFGDGTRLSIL.

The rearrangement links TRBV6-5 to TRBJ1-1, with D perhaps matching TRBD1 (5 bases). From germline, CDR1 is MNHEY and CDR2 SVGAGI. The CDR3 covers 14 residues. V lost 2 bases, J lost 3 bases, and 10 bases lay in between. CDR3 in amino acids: CASSYRQFDTEAFF. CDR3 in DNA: TGTGCCAGCAGTTACAGACAGTTTGACACTGAAGCTTTCTTT.

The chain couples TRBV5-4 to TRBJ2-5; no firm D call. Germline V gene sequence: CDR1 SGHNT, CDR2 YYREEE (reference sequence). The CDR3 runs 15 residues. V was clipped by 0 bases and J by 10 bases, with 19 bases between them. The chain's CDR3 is CASSLDPGPKRDQYF. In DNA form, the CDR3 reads TGTGCCAGCAGCTTGGACCCCGGCCCGAAAAGGGACCAGTACTTC.

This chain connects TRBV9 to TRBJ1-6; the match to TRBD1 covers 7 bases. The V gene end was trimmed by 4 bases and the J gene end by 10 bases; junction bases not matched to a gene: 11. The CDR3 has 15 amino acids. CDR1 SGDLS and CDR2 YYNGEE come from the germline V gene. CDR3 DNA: TGTGCCAGCAGCTTCTCGACAGGGTCAGAGTCACCCCTCCACTTT. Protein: CASSFSTGSESPLHF.

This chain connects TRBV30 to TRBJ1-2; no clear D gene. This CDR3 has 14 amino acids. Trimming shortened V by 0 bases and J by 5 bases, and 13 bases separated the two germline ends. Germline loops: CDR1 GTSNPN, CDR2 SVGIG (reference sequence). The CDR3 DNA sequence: TGTGCCTGGAGTGTACCGCAATCTCTTTATGGCTACACCTTC. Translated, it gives CAWSVPQSLYGYTF.

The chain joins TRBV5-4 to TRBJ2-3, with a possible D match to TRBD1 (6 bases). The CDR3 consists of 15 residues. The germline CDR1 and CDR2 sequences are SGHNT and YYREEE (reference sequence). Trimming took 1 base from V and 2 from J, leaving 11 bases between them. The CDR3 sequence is CASSLPGQITDTQYF. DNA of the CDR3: TGTGCCAGCAGCTTGCCAGGACAGATCACAGATACGCAGTATTTT. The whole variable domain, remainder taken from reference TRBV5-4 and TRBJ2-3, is ETGVTQSPTHLIKTRGQQVTLRCSSQSGHNTVSWYQQALGQGPQFIFQYYREEENGRGNFPPRFSGLQFPNYSSELNVNALELDDSALYLCASSLPGQITDTQYFGPGTRLTVL.

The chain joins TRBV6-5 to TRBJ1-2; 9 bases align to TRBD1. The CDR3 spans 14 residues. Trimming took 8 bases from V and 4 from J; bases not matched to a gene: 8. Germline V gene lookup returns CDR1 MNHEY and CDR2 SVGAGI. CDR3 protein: CASLRVTGGYGYTF. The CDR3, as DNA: TGTGCCAGCCTCAGAGTGACAGGGGGCTATGGCTACACCTTC.

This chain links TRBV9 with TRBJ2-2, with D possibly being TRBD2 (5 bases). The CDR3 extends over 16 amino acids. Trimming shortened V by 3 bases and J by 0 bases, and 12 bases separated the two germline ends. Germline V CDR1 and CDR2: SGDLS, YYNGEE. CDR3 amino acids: CASSGRGWSNTGELFF. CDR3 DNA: TGTGCCAGCAGCGGCCGCGGGTGGTCGAACACCGGGGAGCTGTTTTTT.

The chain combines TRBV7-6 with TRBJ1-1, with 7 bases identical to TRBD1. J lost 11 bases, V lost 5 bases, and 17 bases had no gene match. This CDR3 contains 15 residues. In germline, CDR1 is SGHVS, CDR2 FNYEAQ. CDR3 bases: TGTGCCAGCAGCCCGCCGGGACAGAGTCCTTTTTGGGCTTTCTTT. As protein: CASSPPGQSPFWAFF. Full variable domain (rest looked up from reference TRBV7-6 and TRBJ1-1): GAGVSQSPRYKVTKRGQDVALRCDPISGHVSLYWYRQALGQGPEFLTYFNYEAQQDKSGLPNDRFSAERPEGSISTLTIQRTEQRDSAMYRCASSPPGQSPFWAFFGQGTRLTVV.

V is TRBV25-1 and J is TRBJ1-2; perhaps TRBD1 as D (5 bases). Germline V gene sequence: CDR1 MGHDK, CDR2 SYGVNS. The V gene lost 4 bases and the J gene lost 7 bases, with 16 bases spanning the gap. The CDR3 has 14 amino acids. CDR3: CASSVRGESSGYTF. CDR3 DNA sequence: TGTGCCAGCAGTGTAAGGGGAGAATCCAGTGGCTACACCTTC.

DNA for the CDR3: TGTGCCTGGGGGCCCGGGGGGACTGAAGCTTTCTTT. Residues: CAWGPGGTEAFF. The chain combines TRBV30 with TRBJ1-1, with TRBD1 as a possible D gene (5 bases). The germline gives CDR1 GTSNPN, CDR2 SVGIG (reference sequence). CDR3 length: 12 residues. V lost 5 bases and J lost 5, with 12 bases in between.

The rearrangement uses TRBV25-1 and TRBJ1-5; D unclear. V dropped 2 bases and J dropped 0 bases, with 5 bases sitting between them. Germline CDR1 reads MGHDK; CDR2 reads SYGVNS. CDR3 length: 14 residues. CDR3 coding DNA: TGTGCCAGCAGTGAAGGGTATAGCAATCAGCCCCAGCATTTT. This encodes CASSEGYSNQPQHF.

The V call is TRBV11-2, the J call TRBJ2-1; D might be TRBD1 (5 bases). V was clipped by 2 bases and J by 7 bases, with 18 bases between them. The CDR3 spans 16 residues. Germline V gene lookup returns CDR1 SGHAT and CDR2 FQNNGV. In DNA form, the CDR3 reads TGTGCCAGCAGCTTAAGCCCAGGGCGGCATGATAATGAGCAGTTCTTC. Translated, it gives CASSLSPGRHDNEQFF.

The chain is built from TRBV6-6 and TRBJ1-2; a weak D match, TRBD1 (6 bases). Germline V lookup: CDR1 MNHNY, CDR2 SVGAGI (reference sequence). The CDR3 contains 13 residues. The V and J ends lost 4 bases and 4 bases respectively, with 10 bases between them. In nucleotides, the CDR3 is TGTGCCAGCAGTTCCGGACAGACCTATGGCTACACCTTC. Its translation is CASSSGQTYGYTF.

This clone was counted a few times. The CDR3 DNA follows: TGCGCCAGCGCCCCGGGGATGGGGAGCAATCAGCCCCAGCATTTT. It codes for CASAPGMGSNQPQHF. This chain uses TRBV5-1 with TRBJ1-5; D is uncertain. The CDR3 length is 15 residues. The germline V gene has CDR1 SGHRS and CDR2 YFSETQ. The V end lost 7 bases, the J end lost 1 base, and 15 bases lay between the germline ends.

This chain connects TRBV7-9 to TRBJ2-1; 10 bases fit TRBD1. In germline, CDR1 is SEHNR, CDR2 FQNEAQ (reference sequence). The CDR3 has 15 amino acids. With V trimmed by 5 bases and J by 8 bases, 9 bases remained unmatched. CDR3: CASSPRDRGLDEQFF. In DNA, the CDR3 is TGTGCCAGCAGCCCACGGGACAGGGGTTTGGATGAGCAGTTCTTC.

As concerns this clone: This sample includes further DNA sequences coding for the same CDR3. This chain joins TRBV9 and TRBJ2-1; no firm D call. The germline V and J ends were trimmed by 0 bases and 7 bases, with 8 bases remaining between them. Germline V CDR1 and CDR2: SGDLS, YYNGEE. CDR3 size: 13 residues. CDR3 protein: CASSVGARNEQFF. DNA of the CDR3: TGTGCCAGCAGCGTAGGAGCCCGAAATGAGCAGTTCTTC.